The next 13 T cell receptor beta chains were all read from a single sample in a study of shared clonotypes between healthy human individuals. The protocol was immunoSEQ multiplex PCR, while the TCRdb copy is restricted to in-frame clones and leaves out a portion. This sample has approximately 940,000 clones; about 80% occur once, and the top ten carry nearly 1.5%. The sequencing input was memory CD4+ T cells sorted from blood. As to subset: CD45RA-negative fraction. These receptors were taken from a man aged 18 to 29 in good health.

The V call is TRBV28, the J call TRBJ2-5; the D gene is possibly TRBD2 (6 bases). The CDR3 contains 14 residues. The germline V gene has CDR1 MDHEN and CDR2 SYDVKM. The V end was cut by 2 bases, the J end by 5 bases, with 12 bases between. CDR3: CASSLRLVDETQYF. DNA for the CDR3: TGTGCCAGCAGTTTACGACTAGTAGATGAGACCCAGTACTTC.

A word on this clone: One end of the junction is discordant with germline, which a read error may explain. The rearrangement joins TRBV11-3 to TRBJ2-7; D call uncertain. CDR1 is SGHNT, CDR2 YENEEA, per germline. The CDR3 totals 12 residues. The CDR3 bases are TGTGCCAGCAGCTCCGGCCTTGGGCCCCCAATCTTC. Residues: CASSSGLGPPIF.

The CDR3 loop reads CASRRQGAPSVTEAFF. Here the CDR3 DNA reads TGTGCCAGCAGGCGACAGGGGGCGCCCTCGGTAACTGAAGCTTTCTTT. The chain links TRBV5-6 to TRBJ1-1, with 10 bases aligning to TRBD1. Germline V lookup: CDR1 SGHDT, CDR2 YYEEEE. This CDR3 region has 16 residues. Germline trimming cut 5 bases from V and 5 bases from J; bases unmatched to any gene: 12.

Written as DNA, the CDR3 is TGTGCTAGTGGTTTAGACTCCGGGACCGAGCAGTTCTTC. The encoded protein is CASGLDSGTEQFF. The rearrangement joins TRBV12-5 to TRBJ2-1, with D perhaps given as TRBD1 or TRBD2 (5 bases each). The germline V gene has CDR1 LGHNT and CDR2 FRNRAP. Trimming removed 3 bases from V and 10 bases from J, with 13 bases in between. This CDR3 has 13 amino acids.

The rearrangement uses TRBV6-6 and TRBJ1-1; 10 bases are shared with TRBD1. Losses at the gene ends were 6 bases for V and 5 bases for J; bases not matched to a gene: 12. The CDR3 has 16 residues. Germline loops: CDR1 MNHNY, CDR2 SVGAGI (reference sequence). The CDR3 spells CASRRGRGQGETEAFF. CDR3 sequence (DNA): TGTGCCAGCAGGCGGGGCCGAGGACAGGGGGAAACTGAAGCTTTCTTT.

V usage is TRBV5-1 and J usage is TRBJ2-6, with D maybe TRBD2 (6 bases). CDR1 is SGHRS and CDR2 is YFSETQ in the germline V gene. The V gene lost 0 bases and the J gene lost 4 bases, with 11 bases spanning the gap. The CDR3 sequence is 16 residues long. The CDR3 coding sequence is TGCGCCAGCAGCTTGGCCGGGACTTCGGGGGCCAACGTCCTGACTTTC. Translating gives CASSLAGTSGANVLTF.

The J gene is TRBJ1-1, the V gene TRBV6-1, with a tentative D call TRBD1 (6 bases). CDR3 length: 13 residues. CDR1 and CDR2 from the germline V gene are MNHNS and SASEGT. The V and J ends lost 7 bases and 1 base respectively, with 10 bases between them. This chain's CDR3 is CASKADRNTEAFF. In DNA form, the CDR3 reads TGTGCCAGCAAAGCGGACAGGAACACTGAAGCTTTCTTT.

A remark on this clone: Its ends do not fully match the called genes, so a read error is possible. V is TRBV7-7 and J is TRBJ2-1; a possible D gene is TRBD2 (5 bases). The CDR3 totals 13 residues. Germline V gives CDR1 SSHAT, CDR2 FNYEAQ (reference sequence). The DNA of the CDR3 is TGTGCTAGCAGCCCGGGGTCCTACAATGAGCAGTTCTTC. Translating it yields CASSPGSYNEQFF.

This clone was found a few times. This rearrangement joins TRBV18 to TRBJ1-1; 7 bases align to TRBD1. With 4 bases clipped from V and 8 bases from J, the junction kept 16 bases outside the gene matches. The CDR3 contains 16 residues. Per germline, CDR1 KGHSH and CDR2 LQKENI. The DNA of the CDR3 is TGTGCCAGCTCACAGCGACAGGGTACCGACTCTAGCGAAGCTTTCTTT. It specifies CASSQRQGTDSSEAFF.

CDR3 in DNA: TGTGCCATCAGTGTGTCTAAAAGCGGAAACACCATATATTTT. Amino acid sequence: CAISVSKSGNTIYF. V usage is TRBV10-3 and J usage is TRBJ1-3, with D uncertain. The CDR3 totals 14 residues. CDR1 and CDR2 from the germline V gene are ENHRY and SYGVKD. Between the trimmed V and J ends, which lost 4 bases and 4 bases, there was a span of 11 bases.

The chain links TRBV6-5 to TRBJ1-2; D perhaps matches TRBD1 (5 bases). Germline V gene lookup returns CDR1 MNHEY and CDR2 SVGAGI. CDR3 length: 14 amino acids. Trimming removed 4 bases at V and 8 bases at J, with 17 bases between. CDR3 loop: CASSLRTGGLGYTF. In DNA form, the CDR3 reads TGTGCCAGCAGTTTAAGGACGGGGGGATTGGGCTACACCTTC.

The chain joins TRBV11-2 to TRBJ2-3; tentatively, D is TRBD1 or TRBD2 (5 bases each). CDR3 length: 14 residues. Per germline, CDR1 SGHAT and CDR2 FQNNGV. V lost 5 bases to trimming and J lost 6 bases, with 15 bases between them. The CDR3 here is CASSAWDQRDTQYF. CDR3 bases: TGTGCCAGCAGCGCCTGGGACCAGCGGGATACGCAGTATTTT.

This sequence joins TRBV5-4 and TRBJ2-1, with 7 nucleotides matching TRBD2. CDR3 length: 16 amino acids. V lost 4 bases, J lost 6 bases, and 13 bases stayed unmatched. CDR1 is SGHNT and CDR2 is YYREEE in the germline V gene (reference sequence). As DNA, the CDR3 is TGTGCCAGCAGCCCGGCCGGGACTACTCTTTTCAATGAGCAGTTCTTC. Protein sequence: CASSPAGTTLFNEQFF.